These 26 T cell receptor beta chains were all obtained from the same sample, sequenced in a study of long-term antiretroviral therapy in people with HIV (dated 2022 in TCRdb). Sequencing of the TRB variable region was done with the immunoSEQ hsTCRB v3.0 assay at survey level resolution. The immuneACCESS repertoire file appears here via TCRdb, limited to in-frame rearrangements. These files lack a portion of the clones; in checked studies, under half of the deficit traces to unresolved V genes, and the cause of the others is not known. This sample holds about 25,000 clones; around three quarters were observed only once. The top ten clonotypes cover around 10% of the sample. The material was unsorted PBMCs, obtained 2.1 years after starting antiretroviral therapy. The receptors were sampled from a man younger than 40 with HIV.

This clone was detected once. A read error may produce the germline difference seen at one junction end. V usage is TRBV19 and J usage is TRBJ2-3; D ambiguous. This CDR3 is 14 amino acids long. CDR1 is LNHDA and CDR2 is SQIVND in the germline V gene (reference sequence). The CDR3 is CASRIALGTDTQYF. The CDR3 DNA is TGTGCCAGTAGAATAGCCTTGGGCACAGATACGCAGTATTTT.

The chain combines TRBV6-5 with TRBJ2-1; possible D gene TRBD2, 6 bases. The V and J ends lost 2 bases and 2 bases respectively, with 7 bases between them. CDR3 length: 14 amino acids. CDR1 is MNHEY, CDR2 SVGAGI, per germline. The CDR3 DNA is TGTGCCAGCAGTTACCGGGGGACCTACAATGAGCAGTTCTTC. Translated: CASSYRGTYNEQFF.

The gene calls are TRBV27 and TRBJ2-2; 10 bases match TRBD1. The ends lost 8 bases at V and 4 bases at J; junction bases unmatched: 10. CDR1 MNHEY and CDR2 SMNVEV come from the germline V gene (reference sequence). The CDR3 has 16 residues. CDR3 residues: CASLPGTGVVTGELFF. In DNA form, the CDR3 reads TGTGCCAGCCTTCCCGGGACAGGGGTGGTCACCGGGGAGCTGTTTTTT.

The chain links TRBV19 to TRBJ2-7; 8 bases fit TRBD1. Trimming cost V 5 bases and J 3 bases; bases outside gene matches: 6. Germline lookup yields CDR1 LNHDA and CDR2 SQIVND (reference sequence). The CDR3 covers 14 residues. The CDR3 nucleotides read TGTGCCAGTAGTCTAAGGACAGGGAACTACGAGCAGTACTTC. It codes for CASSLRTGNYEQYF.

This clone is medium-sized by share. The V gene is TRBV27, the J gene TRBJ1-2, with 9 bases lining up with TRBD1. V lost 5 bases, J lost 3 bases, and 7 bases stayed unmatched. Looked up from germline, CDR1 is MNHEY and CDR2 is SMNVEV (reference sequence). The CDR3 totals 15 residues. The CDR3 region is CASSLSGQGYYGYTF. The CDR3 DNA is TGTGCCAGCAGTCTCTCGGGACAGGGCTACTATGGCTACACCTTC.

The chain joins TRBV9 to TRBJ2-1; a weak D match, TRBD2 (6 bases). Germline V gene data show CDR1 as SGDLS and CDR2 as YYNGEE. Trimming cost V 0 bases and J 9 bases, with 7 bases left between them. This CDR3 has 12 amino acids. CDR3 coding DNA: TGTGCCAGCAGCGTAGCAGCGGGTGAGCAGTTCTTC. It translates to CASSVAAGEQFF.

The gene calls are TRBV19 and TRBJ2-4, with 7 positions matching TRBD1. The germline V gene encodes CDR1 LNHDA and CDR2 SQIVND (reference sequence). This CDR3 region has 16 residues. The ends lost 2 bases at V and 0 bases at J; junction bases unmatched: 4. This chain's CDR3 is CASSILGQTAKNIQYF. The CDR3 nucleotides read TGTGCCAGTAGTATACTGGGACAGACAGCCAAAAACATTCAGTACTTC.

The chain recombines TRBV7-2 with TRBJ2-1, with a weak D call TRBD2 (5 bases). Per the germline V gene, CDR1 is SGHTA and CDR2 is FQGNSA. There are 15 residues in the CDR3. With 1 base removed from V and 6 bases from J, the gap between germline ends came to 13 bases. In DNA, the CDR3 is TGTGCCAGCAGCTTAGGTTTACGGGATGGCAATGAGCAGTTCTTC. Amino acids: CASSLGLRDGNEQFF.

This sequence joins TRBV4-3 and TRBJ2-1; D call uncertain. The CDR3 runs 13 residues. The germline CDR1 and CDR2 sequences are LGHNA and YSLEER. V was trimmed by 0 bases and J by 12 bases, leaving 12 bases between them. DNA for the CDR3: TGCGCCAGCAGCCAAGAGAACAGAGCCCGGCAGTTCTTC. Amino acid sequence: CASSQENRARQFF.

Notes on this clone: A read error may produce the germline difference seen at one junction end. The chain's CDR3 is CAWSVGGQGRFQAF. In nucleotides, the CDR3 is TGTGCCTGGAGTGTCGGGGGACAGGGCCGATTTCAGGCCTTC. The chain is built from TRBV30 and TRBJ1-2; TRBD1 aligns across 9 bases. Looked up from germline, CDR1 is GTSNPN and CDR2 is SVGIG (reference sequence). This CDR3 has 14 amino acids.

This chain uses TRBV15 with TRBJ2-7, with D tentatively TRBD1 (5 bases). Germline V gene sequence: CDR1 LNHNV, CDR2 YYDKDF (reference sequence). Trimming shortened V by 0 bases and J by 6 bases, and 9 bases separated the two germline ends. This CDR3 is 13 amino acids long. The CDR3 bases are TGTGCCACCAGCAGAGATAGGGGTCCCGAGCAGTACTTC. Translation gives CATSRDRGPEQYF.

The chain combines TRBV28 with TRBJ1-6; D remains unclear. Trimming cost V 5 bases and J 0 bases, with 11 bases left between them. CDR1 and CDR2 from the germline V gene are MDHEN and SYDVKM. The CDR3 runs 16 residues. Here the CDR3 reads CASSPARGSYNSPLHF. CDR3 DNA sequence: TGTGCCAGCAGTCCTGCCCGTGGCTCCTATAATTCACCCCTCCACTTT.

This clone was picked up one time. This chain uses TRBV9 with TRBJ2-7; unclear D gene. Germline V lookup: CDR1 SGDLS, CDR2 YYNGEE. CDR3 length equals 14 residues. V gave up 0 bases and J gave up 4 bases, with 11 bases separating them. CDR3 coding DNA: TGTGCCAGCAGCGTAGGGGGTTCCGGATACGAGCAGTACTTC. This translates into CASSVGGSGYEQYF.

V is TRBV6-6 and J is TRBJ2-4; perhaps TRBD2 as D (5 bases). The CDR3 totals 15 residues. Germline assignment: CDR1 MNHNY and CDR2 SVGAGI (reference sequence). The germline V and J ends were trimmed by 5 bases and 4 bases, with 15 bases remaining between them. CDR3 DNA sequence: TGTGCCAGCAGTACGGACGCGCGAGGGAAAAACATTCAGTACTTC. Protein sequence: CASSTDARGKNIQYF.

This clone was found a few times. This chain links TRBV28 with TRBJ2-7; 8 positions agree with TRBD2. This CDR3 comprises 12 residues. Germline V lookup: CDR1 MDHEN, CDR2 SYDVKM. V was clipped by 5 bases and J by 7 bases; unmatched bases: 4. The CDR3 DNA is TGTGCCAGCAGTAGCGGGAGTTGGGAGCAGTACTTC. Protein: CASSSGSWEQYF.

CDR3 in amino acids: CASSFLPGQGVNTQYF. As DNA, the CDR3 is TGTGCCAGCAGTTTTCTACCGGGACAGGGGGTTAATACGCAGTATTTT. The chain uses TRBV7-3 and TRBJ2-3, with 11 bases matching TRBD1. Germline trimming cut 6 bases from V and 7 bases from J; bases unmatched to any gene: 12. The germline gives CDR1 SGHTA, CDR2 FQGTGA. The CDR3 is 16 amino acids.

This clone was counted only a few times. The chain joins TRBV7-2 to TRBJ1-3; maybe TRBD1 (5 bases). Between the trimmed V and J ends, which lost 3 bases and 1 base, there was a span of 7 bases. The CDR3 is made up of 14 amino acids. Germline loops: CDR1 SGHTA, CDR2 FQGNSA. The DNA for the CDR3 is TGTGCCAGCAGCTTCGGGGGATCTGGAAACACCATATATTTT. Its translation is CASSFGGSGNTIYF.

J is TRBJ1-2 and V is TRBV5-6; D not certain. V dropped 1 base and J dropped 8 bases, with 12 bases sitting between them. CDR1 is SGHDT, CDR2 YYEEEE, per germline. The CDR3 contains 13 residues. In DNA, the CDR3 is TGTGCCAGCAGCTTGTCCTCAGGAGGAGGCTACACCTTC. This translates into CASSLSSGGGYTF.

The rearrangement joins TRBV28 to TRBJ1-4; 7 nucleotides align to TRBD1. The V segment lost 3 bases and the J segment 7 bases; nucleotides outside the gene matches: 8. Looked up from germline, CDR1 is MDHEN and CDR2 is SYDVKM. The CDR3 has 15 residues. Here the CDR3 reads CASSFQTGKSEKLFF. The CDR3, as DNA: TGTGCCAGCAGTTTCCAGACAGGGAAGAGTGAAAAACTGTTTTTT.

The chain joins TRBV9 to TRBJ2-1; tentatively, D is TRBD1 (5 bases). The ends were cut back, 3 bases at V and 4 bases at J, with 17 bases in the middle. This CDR3 spans 16 amino acids. Germline-derived CDR1 and CDR2 are SGDLS and YYNGEE. For the CDR3, the DNA is TGTGCCAGCAGCGGGTTGCAGGGCACCCGTTACAATGAGCAGTTCTTC. Translation gives CASSGLQGTRYNEQFF.

The chain uses TRBV7-2 and TRBJ2-7; 7 bases fit TRBD1. This CDR3 has 12 residues. Germline-derived CDR1 and CDR2 are SGHTA and FQGNSA. The ends lost 5 bases at V and 6 bases at J; junction bases unmatched: 4. The CDR3 bases are TGTGCCAGCAGCCCTAACAGGGGCGAGCAGTACTTC. Amino acid sequence: CASSPNRGEQYF. The full variable domain, rest sourced from reference TRBV7-2 and TRBJ2-7, is GAGVSQSPSNKVTEKGKDVELRCDPISGHTALYWYRQSLGQGLEFLIYFQGNSAPDKSGLPSDRFSAERTGGSVSTLTIQRTQQEDSAVYLCASSPNRGEQYFGPGTRLTVT.

This sequence joins TRBV29-1 and TRBJ1-4; 9 bases are shared with TRBD1. Germline V lookup: CDR1 SQVTM, CDR2 ANQGSEA. The J segment lost 3 bases and the V segment lost 4 bases, leaving 9 bases of the junction unmatched. The CDR3 totals 16 residues. In nucleotides, the CDR3 is TGCAGCGTTGCTCGGGACAGGGTAGAGGCTAATGAAAAACTGTTTTTT. It is translated as CSVARDRVEANEKLFF. Together with reference TRBV29-1 and TRBJ1-4, the CDR3 gives the full variable domain: SAVISQKPSRDICQRGTSLTIQCQVDSQVTMMFWYRQQPGQSLTLIATANQGSEATYESGFVIDKFPISRPNLTFSTLTVSNMSPEDSSIYLCSVARDRVEANEKLFFGSGTQLSVL.

This clone was seen only a few times. This rearrangement joins TRBV5-1 to TRBJ2-2, with D possibly being TRBD2 (6 bases). V was shortened by 4 bases and J by 1 base, with 23 bases between the two germline ends. The CDR3 has 19 residues. CDR1 is SGHRS and CDR2 is YFSETQ in the germline V gene. CDR3 bases: TGCGCCAGCAGCCCCTACGGGGACTCGGGTTTTAGGAACACCGGGGAGCTGTTTTTT. This gives the protein CASSPYGDSGFRNTGELFF.

This chain uses TRBV19 with TRBJ2-7; 10 positions match TRBD2. The trim removed 2 bases at V and 2 bases at J, leaving 12 bases unmatched. The CDR3 totals 18 residues. Germline V gene data show CDR1 as LNHDA and CDR2 as SQIVND (reference sequence). The CDR3 is CASSIRPPSGGRTYEQYF. In DNA form, the CDR3 reads TGTGCCAGTAGTATAAGGCCCCCTAGCGGGGGACGGACCTACGAGCAGTACTTC.

The rearrangement uses TRBV27 and TRBJ1-4; TRBD1 agrees at 11 bases. This CDR3 has 16 residues. Trimming took 1 base from V and 8 from J; bases not matched to a gene: 6. The germline V gene encodes CDR1 MNHEY and CDR2 SMNVEV (reference sequence). The DNA of the CDR3 is TGTGCCAGCAGTTTATTTGGACAGGGGGCGACGGAAAAACTGTTTTTT. Translating gives CASSLFGQGATEKLFF.

The V call is TRBV30, the J call TRBJ2-7; D remains unclear. The V gene's germline CDR1 is GTSNPN and CDR2 SVGIG (reference sequence). V dropped 1 base and J dropped 2 bases, with 12 bases sitting between them. The CDR3 is 14 amino acids. The CDR3 here is CAWSDLGLPYEQYF. The CDR3 DNA follows: TGTGCCTGGAGTGATCTGGGTTTACCCTACGAGCAGTACTTC.